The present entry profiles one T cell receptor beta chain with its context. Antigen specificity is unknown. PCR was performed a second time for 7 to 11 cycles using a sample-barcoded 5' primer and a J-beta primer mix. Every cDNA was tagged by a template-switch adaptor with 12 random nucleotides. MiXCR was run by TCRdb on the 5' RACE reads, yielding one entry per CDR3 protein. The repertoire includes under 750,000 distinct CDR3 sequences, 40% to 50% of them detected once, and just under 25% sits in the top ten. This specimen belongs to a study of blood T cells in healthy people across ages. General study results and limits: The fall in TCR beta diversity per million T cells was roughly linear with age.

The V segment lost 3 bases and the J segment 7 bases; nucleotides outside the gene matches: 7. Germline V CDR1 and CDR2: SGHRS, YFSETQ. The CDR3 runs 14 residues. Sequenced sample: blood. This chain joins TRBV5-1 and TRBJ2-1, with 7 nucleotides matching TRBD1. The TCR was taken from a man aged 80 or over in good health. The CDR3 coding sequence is TGCGCCAGCAGCTCAAAGACAGGGTTTAATGAGCAGTTCTTC. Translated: CASSSKTGFNEQFF.